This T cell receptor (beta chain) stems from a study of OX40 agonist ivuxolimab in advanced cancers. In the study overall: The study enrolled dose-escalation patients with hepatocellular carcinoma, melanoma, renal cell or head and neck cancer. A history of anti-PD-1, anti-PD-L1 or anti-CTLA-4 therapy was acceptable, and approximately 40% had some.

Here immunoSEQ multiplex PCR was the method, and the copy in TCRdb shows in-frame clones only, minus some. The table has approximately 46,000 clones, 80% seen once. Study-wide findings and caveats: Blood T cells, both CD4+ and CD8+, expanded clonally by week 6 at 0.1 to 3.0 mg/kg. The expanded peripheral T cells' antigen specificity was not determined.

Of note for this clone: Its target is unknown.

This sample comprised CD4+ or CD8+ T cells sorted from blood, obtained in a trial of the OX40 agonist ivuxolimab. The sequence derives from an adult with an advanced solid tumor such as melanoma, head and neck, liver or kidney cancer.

The CDR3 region has the DNA TGTGCCAGCAGTTACTCCATTGGTCAGCCCCAGCATTTT. Translating it yields CASSYSIGQPQHF. The rearrangement uses TRBV6-5 and TRBJ1-5; D gene ambiguous. This CDR3 is built from 13 residues. Germline CDR1 MNHEY, CDR2 SVGAGI. V lost 0 bases and J 6 bases, leaving 6 bases between the germline ends.